The 9 T cell receptor beta chains listed next were all sequenced from one sample in a study of T cells after yellow fever vaccination. TCRdb ran MiXCR on the 5' RACE reads and lists one entry per CDR3 protein. There are 65,000 to 90,000 distinct CDR3 sequences in the sample; roughly 14% occur only once, and around 24% lies in the top ten. This specimen was CD8+ T cells not binding an NS4B(214-222) dextramer, sorted from PBMCs, taken 20 to 25 days after the first yellow fever vaccination. The receptors come from a man younger than 35 who received the YFV17D yellow fever vaccine.

In its sample, this clonotype was seen a few times. J is TRBJ2-2 and V is TRBV7-9; D tentatively reads TRBD1 or TRBD2 (5 bases each). The germline V and J ends were trimmed by 8 bases and 6 bases, with 7 bases remaining between them. This CDR3 is 11 amino acids long. Germline loops: CDR1 SEHNR, CDR2 FQNEAQ (reference sequence). The CDR3 is CASGGPGELFF. The CDR3, as DNA: TGTGCCAGCGGGGGTCCCGGGGAGCTGTTTTTT.

The chain employs TRBV12-3 or TRBV12-4 and TRBJ1-1; D remains unclear. The V gene lost 6 bases and the J gene lost 0 bases, with 17 bases spanning the gap. The CDR3 runs 16 residues. DNA for the CDR3: TGTGCCAGCAGACCGGAGAACCCACGAATGAACACTGAAGCTTTCTTT. Protein sequence: CASRPENPRMNTEAFF.

This clonotype was detected a few times. The chain uses TRBV4-3 and TRBJ2-1, with no clear D. The length of the CDR3 is 16 residues. Germline V lookup: CDR1 LGHNA, CDR2 YSLEER. Trimming took off 0 bases at V and 2 bases at J, with 11 bases between the two ends. The CDR3 nucleotides read TGCGCCAGCAGCCAAGAATGGTCCGGAGCCTACAATGAGCAGTTCTTC. It specifies CASSQEWSGAYNEQFF.

This clonotype was seen ten or more times. The chain is built from TRBV4-3 and TRBJ2-6, with D perhaps TRBD1 or TRBD2 (5 bases each). The CDR3 loop spans 16 amino acids. Germline loops: CDR1 LGHNA, CDR2 YSLEER. Trimming left V 0 bases short and J 1 base short, with 7 bases between. The CDR3 bases are TGCGCCAGCAGCCAAGAGGGGGTGTCTGGGGCCAACGTCCTGACTTTC. Protein: CASSQEGVSGANVLTF.

This clonotype appeared a few times. The genes are TRBV15 and TRBJ2-7; 7 nucleotides match TRBD1. Germline trimming cut 2 bases from V and 5 bases from J; bases unmatched to any gene: 3. CDR1 is LNHNV, CDR2 YYDKDF, per germline (reference sequence). This CDR3 is 13 amino acids long. The CDR3 is CATSRTGVHEQYF. Here the CDR3 DNA reads TGTGCCACCAGCAGAACAGGGGTCCACGAGCAGTACTTC.

The chain links TRBV12-3 or TRBV12-4 to TRBJ1-5; a weak D match, TRBD1 (5 bases). CDR3 length: 14 amino acids. V was cut by 5 bases and J by 3 bases, with 11 bases left in between. CDR3 nucleotides: TGTGCCAGCAGTCCCACGGGGACCAATCAGCCCCAGCATTTT. It is translated as CASSPTGTNQPQHF.

In its sample, this clonotype was seen a few times. The rearrangement uses TRBV5-8 and TRBJ2-1, with a tentative D call TRBD2 (6 bases). CDR1 and CDR2 from the germline V gene are SGHTS and YDEGEE. The V gene lost 4 bases and the J gene lost 6 bases, with 14 bases spanning the gap. The CDR3 covers 14 residues. For the CDR3, the DNA is TGTGCCAGCAGCCTCTGGGGGGAACCCAATGAGCAGTTCTTC. The encoded protein is CASSLWGEPNEQFF.

This clonotype was counted between two and nine times. J is TRBJ1-1 and V is TRBV5-1; possible D gene TRBD1, 6 bases. The germline gives CDR1 SGHRS, CDR2 YFSETQ. The CDR3 is 12 residues long. V was cut by 7 bases and J by 1 base, with 8 bases left in between. The CDR3 DNA follows: TGCGCCAGCGGGACACAGAACACTGAAGCTTTCTTT. Its protein product is CASGTQNTEAFF.

The chain combines TRBV6-6 with TRBJ2-1; 12 bases are a match to TRBD1. The CDR3 runs 14 residues. The germline gives CDR1 MNHNY, CDR2 SVGAGI (reference sequence). V lost 8 bases, J lost 7 bases, and 6 bases stayed unmatched. The CDR3 DNA sequence: TGTGCCAGCGAGGGGGACAGGGGGCGGAATGAGCAGTTCTTC. It specifies CASEGDRGRNEQFF.